The 2 T cell receptor beta chains in this list originate from one sample, sequenced in a study of siplizumab effects on memory and regulatory T cells. TCRdb's table, derived via immunoSEQ multiplex PCR, lists solely in-frame clones and lacks some. In the table there are tens of thousands of clones, just over 95% of which are singletons. The material sequenced was naive CD8+ T cells sorted from blood. The receptors stem from a human donor in good health.

J is TRBJ2-1 and V is TRBV27, with 9 positions matching TRBD2. There are 13 residues in the CDR3. Trimming at V came to 6 bases and at J to 4 bases, leaving 1 base not matched to a gene. Germline CDR1 is MNHEY and CDR2 is SMNVEV (reference sequence). The DNA for the CDR3 is TGTGCCAGCAGCCTAGCGGGGTACAATGAGCAGTTCTTC. Its translation is CASSLAGYNEQFF.

V usage is TRBV13 and J usage is TRBJ1-1; 7 positions agree with TRBD1. The length of the CDR3 is 16 residues. CDR1 PRHDT and CDR2 FYEKMQ come from the germline V gene (reference sequence). V trimming: 6 bases; J trimming: 0 bases; junction bases outside the gene matches: 10. This CDR3 is CASRSQQGTLNTEAFF. In nucleotides, the CDR3 is TGTGCCAGCAGGTCCCAACAGGGGACTCTGAACACTGAAGCTTTCTTT.